Following are 8 T cell receptor beta chains from one sample sequenced in a study of neurological immune-mediated disorders (dated by TCRdb to between 2017 and 2020). Library creation used 5' RACE. These reads were obtained on an Illumina HiSeq 2500. Through fastp at Q25 and MiXCR, TCRdb rebuilt clones from the public reads, retaining in-frame beta chains. Entries that share a CDR3 protein sequence are merged under the most common genes and DNA. The sample records about 92,000 distinct CDR3 sequences, roughly 3.5% of which are singletons. Approximately 3% of the sample lies in the top ten. Sequenced material: PBMCs. The receptors come from a woman in her 50s with multiple sclerosis.

This clonotype has at least ten counts. The chain carries TRBV4-2 and TRBJ1-6; TRBD1 agrees at 7 bases. The germline CDR1 and CDR2 sequences are LGHNA and YNFKEQ. Germline trimming cut 1 base from V and 5 bases from J; bases unmatched to any gene: 5. The CDR3 consists of 16 residues. CDR3 sequence (DNA): TGTGCCAGCAGCCAAGGAACAGGGGAAAATAATTCACCCCTCCACTTT. This encodes CASSQGTGENNSPLHF.

This clonotype was seen many times. The genes are TRBV7-2 and TRBJ1-2, with a possible D match to TRBD1 (6 bases). CDR3 size: 17 residues. Germline V gene lookup returns CDR1 SGHTA and CDR2 FQGNSA. Trimming shortened V by 4 bases and J by 6 bases, and 24 bases separated the two germline ends. The CDR3 DNA sequence: TGTGCCAGCAGCTCCGACACAAAACAGGGAGGAAGAGATGGCTACACCTTC. This gives the protein CASSSDTKQGGRDGYTF.

This clonotype was seen many times. The genes are TRBV20-1 and TRBJ2-3; 7 nucleotides align to TRBD1. The trim removed 6 bases at V and 0 bases at J, leaving 6 bases unmatched. Per the germline V gene, CDR1 is DFQATT and CDR2 is SNEGSKA (reference sequence). The CDR3 is made up of 14 amino acids. The CDR3 loop reads CSAGLTGSTDTQYF. In DNA, the CDR3 is TGCAGTGCAGGGCTGACAGGGAGCACAGATACGCAGTATTTT.

This clonotype occurred many times. The genes are TRBV5-5 and TRBJ2-5; 9 bases align to TRBD1. CDR1 SGHKS and CDR2 YYEKEE come from the germline V gene (reference sequence). This CDR3 has 13 residues. V was pared by 7 bases and J by 3 bases, with 4 bases of the junction left unmatched. CDR3 sequence (DNA): TGTGCCAGCGGGACAGGGCTGGAAGAGACCCAGTACTTC. This gives the protein CASGTGLEETQYF.

This clonotype was picked up a small number of times. A much larger clonotype is one base distant, so this may be a read error. This chain uses TRBV6-2 or TRBV6-3 with TRBJ2-1; D is unclear. The length of the CDR3 is 13 residues. The V end was cut by 4 bases, the J end by 8 bases, with 12 bases between. CDR1 and CDR2 (germline): MNHEY, SVGEGT. CDR3 in DNA: TGTGCCAGCAGTTTCACCCTCCTCGATGAGCAGTTCTTC. Protein: CASSFTLLDEQFF.

This clonotype was recorded at least ten times. J is TRBJ2-1 and V is TRBV5-6; D is unresolved. The CDR3 is made up of 11 amino acids. The germline V gene encodes CDR1 SGHDT and CDR2 YYEEEE. With 3 bases removed from V and 7 bases from J, the gap between germline ends came to 5 bases. CDR3 DNA: TGTGCCAGCAGCTCACTTAATGAGCAGTTCTTC. As protein: CASSSLNEQFF.

This clonotype has a count of ten or more. V and J are TRBV7-9 and TRBJ2-4, with D possibly TRBD1 on 5 matching bases. Germline V gene sequence: CDR1 SEHNR, CDR2 FQNEAQ (reference sequence). The CDR3 sequence is 14 residues long. V lost 2 bases and J 9 bases, leaving 14 bases between the germline ends. The CDR3 DNA sequence: TGTGCCAGCAGCTTATTGGACATGAATGGCATTCAGTACTTC. As protein: CASSLLDMNGIQYF.

There are many counts of this clonotype. The chain carries TRBV15 and TRBJ1-1; D is ambiguous. Trimming cost V 3 bases and J 4 bases, with 9 bases left between them. There are 13 residues in the CDR3. CDR1 and CDR2 from the germline V gene are LNHNV and YYDKDF (reference sequence). The CDR3 spells CATSRPVSTEAFF. Here the CDR3 DNA reads TGTGCCACCAGCAGGCCTGTGTCCACTGAAGCTTTCTTT.